This section outlines one T cell receptor beta chain sequence together with its context. These data come from a study of blood T cell repertoires in COVID-19. The overall study: COVID-19 samples collected from the United States, Italy and Spain covered acute and convalescent phases. T cells, B-cell-depleted T cells, or PBMCs provided the cDNA or gDNA that served as material.

The germline gives CDR1 SGHVS, CDR2 FQNEAQ. Trimming cost V 3 bases and J 6 bases; bases outside gene matches: 4. CDR3 length: 14 residues. Methods used by the authors: The authors estimated nucleated cell counts from reference gene primer amplification. Using immunoSEQ multiplex PCR, the repertoire was profiled, and TCRdb retains in-frame clones only, with some absent. V and J calls and clone size come straight from that table; D and trimming were deduced from the DNA. The sample has over 250,000 clones, about nine tenths seen once; the top ten hold approximately 4.3%. The J gene is TRBJ1-5, the V gene TRBV7-8; 8 bases agree with TRBD1. Sequencing input: peripheral blood. The receptor was isolated from a man between 60 and 70 years old who had recovered from COVID-19. The CDR3 nucleotides read TGTGCCAGCAGCTTCCAAGGACAGGGTCAGCCCCAGCATTTT. Translation: CASSFQGQGQPQHF. The full variable domain, with the rest looked up from reference TRBV7-8 and TRBJ1-5, is GAGVSQSPRYKVAKRGQDVALRCDPISGHVSLFWYQQALGQGPEFLTYFQNEAQLDKSGLPSDRFFAERPEGSVSTLKIQRTQQEDSAVYLCASSFQGQGQPQHFGDGTRLSIL.